This T cell receptor beta chain was retrieved from a study of blood T cells in healthy people across ages. Study information: Per two T cells, about one barcoded beta molecule was captured through template switching. Study observations and caveats: Changes in expanded clonotypes were possibly confounded, as the CMV status of donors was unknown. Whereas aged donors had fewer naive CD4+ cells, long-lived donors had more of them and higher diversity. Roughly linear age-related decline in beta diversity appeared, significant by age about 40.

A second roughly 7 to 12 cycle PCR used barcoded and J-beta primers. From the 5' RACE reads, TCRdb called clonotypes with MiXCR, one entry per CDR3 protein. Counted here are around 900,000 distinct CDR3 sequences, approximately 50% occurring once; the ten biggest clones make up around a fifth. The CDR3 is made up of 16 amino acids. V trimming: 5 bases; J trimming: 6 bases; junction bases outside the gene matches: 12. Germline V gene lookup returns CDR1 DFQATT and CDR2 SNEGSKA (reference sequence). In its sample, this clonotype was seen a few times. Its antigen is unknown. The sample was blood. The sequence came from an older woman in good health. The chain joins TRBV20-1 to TRBJ2-2, with 10 positions matching TRBD1. Here the CDR3 reads CSAPRTDRGPAGELFF. The CDR3 DNA reads as TGCAGTGCTCCAAGGACCGACAGGGGGCCAGCCGGGGAGCTGTTTTTT.